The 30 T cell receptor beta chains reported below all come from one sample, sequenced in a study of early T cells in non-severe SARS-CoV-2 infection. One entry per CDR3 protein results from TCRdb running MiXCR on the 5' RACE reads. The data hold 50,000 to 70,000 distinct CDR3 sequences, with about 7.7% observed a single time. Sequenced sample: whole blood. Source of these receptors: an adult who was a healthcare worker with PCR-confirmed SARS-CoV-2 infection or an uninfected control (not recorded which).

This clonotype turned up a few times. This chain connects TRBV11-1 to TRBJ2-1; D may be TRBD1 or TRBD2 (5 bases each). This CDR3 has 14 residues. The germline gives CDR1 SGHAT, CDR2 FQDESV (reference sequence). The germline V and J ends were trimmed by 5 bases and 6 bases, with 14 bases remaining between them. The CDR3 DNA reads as TGTGCCAGCAGCCTGGGACCGCCGGGCAATGAGCAGTTCTTC. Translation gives CASSLGPPGNEQFF.

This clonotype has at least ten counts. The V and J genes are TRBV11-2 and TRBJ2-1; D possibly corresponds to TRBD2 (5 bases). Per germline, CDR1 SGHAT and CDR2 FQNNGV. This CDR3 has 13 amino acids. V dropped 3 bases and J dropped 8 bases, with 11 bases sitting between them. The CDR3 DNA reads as TGTGCCAGCAGCTTGCCCGGACTCTATGAGCAGTTCTTC. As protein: CASSLPGLYEQFF.

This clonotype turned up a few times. CDR3 nucleotides: TGTGCCAGCAGTCCCCTAGCGGGAGGAGGGAACACCGGGGAGCTGTTTTTT. Translating gives CASSPLAGGGNTGELFF. The rearrangement uses TRBV6-1 and TRBJ2-2; TRBD2 matches 11 bases. The CDR3 is 17 residues long. The ends lost 5 bases at V and 1 base at J; junction bases unmatched: 6. Germline loops: CDR1 MNHNS, CDR2 SASEGT.

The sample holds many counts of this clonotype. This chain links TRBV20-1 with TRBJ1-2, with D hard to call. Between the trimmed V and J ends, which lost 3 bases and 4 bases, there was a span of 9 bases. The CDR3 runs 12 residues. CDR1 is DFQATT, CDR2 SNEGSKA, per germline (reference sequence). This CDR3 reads CSARWDLYGYTF. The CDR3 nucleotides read TGCAGTGCTAGGTGGGATCTCTATGGCTACACCTTC.

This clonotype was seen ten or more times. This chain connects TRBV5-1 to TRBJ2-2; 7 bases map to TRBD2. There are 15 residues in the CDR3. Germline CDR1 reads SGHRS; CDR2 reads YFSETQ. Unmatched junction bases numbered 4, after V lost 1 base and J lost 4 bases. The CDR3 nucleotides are TGCGCCAGCAGCTTGAGCGGGACGGGCACCGGGGAGCTGTTTTTT. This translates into CASSLSGTGTGELFF. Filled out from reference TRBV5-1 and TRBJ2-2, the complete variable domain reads KAGVTQTPRYLIKTRGQQVTLSCSPISGHRSVSWYQQTPGQGLQFLFEYFSETQRNKGNFPGRFSGRQFSNSRSEMNVSTLELGDSALYLCASSLSGTGTGELFFGEGSRLTVL.

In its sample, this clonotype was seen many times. In DNA form, the CDR3 reads TGCAGTGCTAGGAATGACGGAAACTATGGCTACACCTTC. Protein product: CSARNDGNYGYTF. The genes are TRBV20-1 and TRBJ1-2; D gene uncertain. This CDR3 has 13 residues. The germline gives CDR1 DFQATT, CDR2 SNEGSKA (reference sequence). The V end lost 3 bases, the J end lost 2 bases, and 10 bases lay between the germline ends.

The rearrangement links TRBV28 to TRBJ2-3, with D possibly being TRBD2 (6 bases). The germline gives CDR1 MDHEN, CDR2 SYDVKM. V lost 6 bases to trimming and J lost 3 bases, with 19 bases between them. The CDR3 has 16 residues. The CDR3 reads CASSRPSREWTDTQYF. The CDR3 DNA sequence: TGTGCCAGCAGCCGTCCAAGCCGGGAGTGGACAGATACGCAGTATTTT.

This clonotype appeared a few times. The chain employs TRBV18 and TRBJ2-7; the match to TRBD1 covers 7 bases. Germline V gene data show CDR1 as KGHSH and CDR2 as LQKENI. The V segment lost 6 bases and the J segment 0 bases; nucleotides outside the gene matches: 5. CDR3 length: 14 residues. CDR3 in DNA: TGTGCCAGCTCGGAACAGGGGAACTCCTACGAGCAGTACTTC. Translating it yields CASSEQGNSYEQYF.

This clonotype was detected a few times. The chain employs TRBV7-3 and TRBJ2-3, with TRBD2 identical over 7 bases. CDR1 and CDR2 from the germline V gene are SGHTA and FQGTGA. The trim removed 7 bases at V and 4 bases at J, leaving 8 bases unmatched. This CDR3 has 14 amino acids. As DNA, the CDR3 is TGTGCCAGCAAGAAGGGACTATCGGCAGATACGCAGTATTTT. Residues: CASKKGLSADTQYF. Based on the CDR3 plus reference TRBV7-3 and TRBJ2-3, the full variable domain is GAGVSQTPSNKVTEKGKYVELRCDPISGHTALYWYRQSLGQGPEFLIYFQGTGAADDSGLPNDRFFAVRPEGSVSTLKIQRTERGDSAVYLCASKKGLSADTQYFGPGTRLTVL.

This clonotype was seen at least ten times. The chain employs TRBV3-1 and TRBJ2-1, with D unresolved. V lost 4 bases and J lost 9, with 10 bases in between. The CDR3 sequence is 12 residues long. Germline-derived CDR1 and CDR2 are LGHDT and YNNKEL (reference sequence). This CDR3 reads CASSRLSAEQFF. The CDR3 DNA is TGTGCCAGCAGCCGCCTATCGGCTGAGCAGTTCTTC.

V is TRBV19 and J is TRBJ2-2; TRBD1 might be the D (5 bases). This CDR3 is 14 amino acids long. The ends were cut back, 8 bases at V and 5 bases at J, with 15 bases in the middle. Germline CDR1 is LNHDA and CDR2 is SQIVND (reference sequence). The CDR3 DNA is TGTGCCAGTGTCAAGGGGATGGGTACCGGGGAGCTGTTTTTT. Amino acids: CASVKGMGTGELFF.

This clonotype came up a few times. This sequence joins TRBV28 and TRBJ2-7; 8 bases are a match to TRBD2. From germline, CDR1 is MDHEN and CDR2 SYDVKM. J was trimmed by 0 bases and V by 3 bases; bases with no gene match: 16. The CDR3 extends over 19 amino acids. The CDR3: CASSLVGLGGRTPSYEQYF. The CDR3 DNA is TGTGCCAGCAGTTTGGTAGGGCTTGGCGGGAGGACTCCCTCCTACGAGCAGTACTTC.

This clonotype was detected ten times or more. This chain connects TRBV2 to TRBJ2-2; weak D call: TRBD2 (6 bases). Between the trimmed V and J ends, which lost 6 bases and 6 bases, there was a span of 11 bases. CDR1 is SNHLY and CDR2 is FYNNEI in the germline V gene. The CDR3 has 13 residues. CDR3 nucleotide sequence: TGTGCCAGCAGGGCGGGGTGGTCCGGGGAGCTGTTTTTT. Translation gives CASRAGWSGELFF.

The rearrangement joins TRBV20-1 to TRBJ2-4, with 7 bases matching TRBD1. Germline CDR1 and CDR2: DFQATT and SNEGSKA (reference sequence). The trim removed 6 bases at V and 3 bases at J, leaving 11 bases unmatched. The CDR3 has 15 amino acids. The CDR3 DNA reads TGCAGTGCCCCCCGACAGGGTGAGGGCAAAAACATTCAGTACTTC. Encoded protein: CSAPRQGEGKNIQYF.

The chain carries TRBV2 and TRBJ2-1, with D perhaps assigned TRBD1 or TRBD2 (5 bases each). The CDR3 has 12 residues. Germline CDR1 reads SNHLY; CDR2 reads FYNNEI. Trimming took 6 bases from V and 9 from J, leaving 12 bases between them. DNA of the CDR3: TGTGCCAGCAGAGGGACCAGCGGTGAGCAGTTCTTC. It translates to CASRGTSGEQFF.

The CDR3: CASSNREGQFF. The CDR3 nucleotides read TGTGCCAGCAGTAACAGGGAAGGACAGTTTTTT. The chain couples TRBV28 to TRBJ1-4, with D tentatively TRBD1 (6 bases). The CDR3 is 11 residues long. The germline CDR1 and CDR2 sequences are MDHEN and SYDVKM. V lost 5 bases and J lost 16, with 14 bases in between.

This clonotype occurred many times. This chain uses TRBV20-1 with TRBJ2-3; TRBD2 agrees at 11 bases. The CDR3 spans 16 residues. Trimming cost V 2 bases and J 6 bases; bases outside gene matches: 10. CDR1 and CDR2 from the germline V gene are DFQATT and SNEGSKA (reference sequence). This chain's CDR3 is CSARPTSGSHRDTQYF. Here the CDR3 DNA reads TGCAGTGCTAGACCTACTAGCGGGAGCCATCGGGATACGCAGTATTTT.

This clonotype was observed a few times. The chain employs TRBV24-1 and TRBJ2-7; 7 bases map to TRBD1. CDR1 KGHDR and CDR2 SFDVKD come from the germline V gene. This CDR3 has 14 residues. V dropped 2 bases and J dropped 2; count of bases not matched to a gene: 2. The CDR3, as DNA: TGTGCCACCAGTGATTCGGACAGGACCTACGAGCAGTACTTC. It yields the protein CATSDSDRTYEQYF.

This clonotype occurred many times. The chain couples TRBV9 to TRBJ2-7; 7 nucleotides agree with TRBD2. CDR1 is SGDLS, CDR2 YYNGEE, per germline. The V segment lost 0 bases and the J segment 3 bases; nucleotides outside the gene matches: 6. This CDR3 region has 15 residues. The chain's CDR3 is CASSVDASGLYEQYF. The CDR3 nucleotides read TGTGCCAGCAGCGTAGACGCTAGCGGTCTCTACGAGCAGTACTTC.

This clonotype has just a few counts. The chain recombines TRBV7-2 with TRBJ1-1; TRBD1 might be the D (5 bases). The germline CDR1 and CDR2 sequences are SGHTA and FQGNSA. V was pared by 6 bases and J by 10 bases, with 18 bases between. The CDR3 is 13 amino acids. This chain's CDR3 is CASSPTQGRGAFF. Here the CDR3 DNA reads TGTGCCAGCAGTCCTACCCAGGGCAGAGGAGCTTTCTTT.

The CDR3 DNA sequence: TGTGCCAGCAGCTTAATGACTAGCGGGATACTCTACGAGCAGTACTTC. Protein sequence: CASSLMTSGILYEQYF. The chain uses TRBV7-2 and TRBJ2-7, with 11 bases fitting TRBD2. The length of the CDR3 is 16 residues. Germline-derived CDR1 and CDR2 are SGHTA and FQGNSA. V trimming: 2 bases; J trimming: 3 bases; junction bases outside the gene matches: 6.

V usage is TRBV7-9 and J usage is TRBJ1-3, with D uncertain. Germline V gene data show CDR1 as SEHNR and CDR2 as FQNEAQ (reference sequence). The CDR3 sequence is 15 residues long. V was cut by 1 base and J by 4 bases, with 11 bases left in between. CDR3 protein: CASSLEWHLGNTIYF. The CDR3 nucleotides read TGTGCCAGCAGCTTAGAATGGCACCTGGGAAACACCATATATTTT. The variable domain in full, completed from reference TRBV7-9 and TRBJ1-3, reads DTGVSQNPRHKITKRGQNVTFRCDPISEHNRLYWYRQTLGQGPEFLTYFQNEAQLEKSRLLSDRFSAERPKGSFSTLEIQRTEQGDSAMYLCASSLEWHLGNTIYFGEGSWLTVV.

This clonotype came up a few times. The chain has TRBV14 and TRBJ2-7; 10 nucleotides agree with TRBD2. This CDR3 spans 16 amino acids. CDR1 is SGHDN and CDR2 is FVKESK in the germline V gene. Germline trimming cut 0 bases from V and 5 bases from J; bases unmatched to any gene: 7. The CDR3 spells CASSQDPGLAGDEQYF. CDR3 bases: TGTGCCAGCAGCCAAGATCCCGGGCTAGCGGGGGACGAGCAGTACTTC.

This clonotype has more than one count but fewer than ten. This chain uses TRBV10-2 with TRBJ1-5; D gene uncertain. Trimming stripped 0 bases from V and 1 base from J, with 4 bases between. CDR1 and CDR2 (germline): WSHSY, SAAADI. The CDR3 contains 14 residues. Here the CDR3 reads CASSESSSNQPQHF. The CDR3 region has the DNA TGCGCCAGCAGTGAGTCCAGCAGCAATCAGCCCCAGCATTTT.

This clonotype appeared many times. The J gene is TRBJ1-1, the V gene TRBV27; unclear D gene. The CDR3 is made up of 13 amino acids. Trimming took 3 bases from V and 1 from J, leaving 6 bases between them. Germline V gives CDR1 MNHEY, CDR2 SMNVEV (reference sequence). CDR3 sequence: CASSFRQNTEAFF. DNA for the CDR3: TGTGCCAGCAGTTTCCGGCAGAACACTGAAGCTTTCTTT.

CDR3 amino acids: CASSQVGKFGATNEKLFF. The CDR3 region has the DNA TGTGCCAGCAGCCAAGTGGGGAAATTTGGAGCAACTAATGAAAAACTGTTTTTT. The chain links TRBV3-1 to TRBJ1-4; no clear D. V lost 1 base to trimming and J lost 0 bases, with 15 bases between them. The V gene's germline CDR1 is LGHDT and CDR2 YNNKEL (reference sequence). The CDR3 runs to 18 residues.

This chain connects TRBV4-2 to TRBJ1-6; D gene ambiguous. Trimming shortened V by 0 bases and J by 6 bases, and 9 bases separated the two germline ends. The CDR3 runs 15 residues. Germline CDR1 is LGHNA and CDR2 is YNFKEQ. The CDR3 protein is CASSQEAAINSPLHF. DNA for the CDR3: TGTGCCAGCAGCCAAGAGGCAGCAATTAATTCACCCCTCCACTTT.

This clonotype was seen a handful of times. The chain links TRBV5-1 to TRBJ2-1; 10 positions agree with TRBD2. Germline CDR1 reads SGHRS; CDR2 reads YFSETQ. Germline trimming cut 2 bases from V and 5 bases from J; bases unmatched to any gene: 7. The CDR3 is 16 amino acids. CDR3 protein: CASSLGRGLADNEQFF. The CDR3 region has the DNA TGCGCCAGCAGCTTAGGACGAGGACTAGCGGACAATGAGCAGTTCTTC.

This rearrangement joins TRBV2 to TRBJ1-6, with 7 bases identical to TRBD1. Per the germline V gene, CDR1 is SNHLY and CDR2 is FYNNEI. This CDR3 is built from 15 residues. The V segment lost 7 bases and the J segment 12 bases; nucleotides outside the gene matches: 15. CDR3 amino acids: CASKRDREDGEPLHF. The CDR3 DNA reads TGTGCCAGCAAAAGGGACAGAGAAGACGGTGAACCCCTCCACTTT.

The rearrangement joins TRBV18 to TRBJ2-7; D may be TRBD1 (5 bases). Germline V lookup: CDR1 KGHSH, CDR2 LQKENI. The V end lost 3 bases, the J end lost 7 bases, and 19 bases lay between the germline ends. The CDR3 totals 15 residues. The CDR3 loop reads CASSPGAARYKEQYF. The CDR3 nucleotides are TGTGCCAGCTCACCTGGGGCGGCCCGATATAAGGAGCAGTACTTC.